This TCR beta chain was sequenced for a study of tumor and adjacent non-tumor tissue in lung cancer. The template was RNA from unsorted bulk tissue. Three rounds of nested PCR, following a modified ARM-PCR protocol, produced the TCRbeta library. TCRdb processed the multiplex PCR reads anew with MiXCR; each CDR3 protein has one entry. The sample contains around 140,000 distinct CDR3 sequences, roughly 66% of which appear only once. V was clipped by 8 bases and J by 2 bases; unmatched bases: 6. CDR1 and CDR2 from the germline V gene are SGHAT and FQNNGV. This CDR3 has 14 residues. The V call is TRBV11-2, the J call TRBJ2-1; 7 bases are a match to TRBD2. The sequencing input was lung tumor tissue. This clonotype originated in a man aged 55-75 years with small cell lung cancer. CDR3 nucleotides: TGTGCCAGCGGGAATAGCGGGCCCTACAATGAGCAGTTCTTC. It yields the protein CASGNSGPYNEQFF.